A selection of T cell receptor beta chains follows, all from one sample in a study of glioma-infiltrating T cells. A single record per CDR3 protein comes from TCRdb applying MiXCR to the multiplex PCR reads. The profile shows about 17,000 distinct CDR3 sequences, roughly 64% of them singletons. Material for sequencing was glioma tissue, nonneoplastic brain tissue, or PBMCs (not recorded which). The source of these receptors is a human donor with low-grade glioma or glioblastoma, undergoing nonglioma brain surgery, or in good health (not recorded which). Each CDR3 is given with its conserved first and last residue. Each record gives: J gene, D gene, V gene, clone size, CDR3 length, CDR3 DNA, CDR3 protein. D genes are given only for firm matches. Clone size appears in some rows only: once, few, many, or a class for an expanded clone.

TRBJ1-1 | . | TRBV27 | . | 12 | TGTGCCAGCAAACACACCAACACTGAAGCTTTCTTT | CASKHTNTEAFF
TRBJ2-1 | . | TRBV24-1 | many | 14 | TGTGCCACCAGTGATTTGATCCTCCCCGATGAGCAGTTCTTC | CATSDLILPDEQFF
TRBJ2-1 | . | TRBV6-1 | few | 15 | TGTGCCAGCACCCCTCGCCCGGGGCGCGCGGACGAGCAGTTCTTC | CASTPRPGRADEQFF
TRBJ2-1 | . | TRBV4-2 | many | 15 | TGTGCCAGCAGCCAGGTCGCGGCCTCCTACAATGAGCAGTTCTTC | CASSQVAASYNEQFF
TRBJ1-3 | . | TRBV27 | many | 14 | TGTGCCAGCAGACAAACCTTTTCTGGAAACACCATATATTTT | CASRQTFSGNTIYF
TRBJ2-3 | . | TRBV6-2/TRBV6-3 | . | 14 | TGTGCCAGCAGTTACTCGAGACTGGGGGATACGCAGTATTTT | CASSYSRLGDTQYF
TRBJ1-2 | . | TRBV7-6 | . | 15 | TGTGCCAGCAGCTTAGTGCTGGGAGAGAACTATGGCTACACCTTC | CASSLVLGENYGYTF
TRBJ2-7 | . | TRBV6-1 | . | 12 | TGTGCCAGCATGTCGGGCTCCTACGAGCAGTACTTC | CASMSGSYEQYF
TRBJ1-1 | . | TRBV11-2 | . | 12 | TGTGCCAGCAGCTTAGCACAAACTGAAGCTTTCTTT | CASSLAQTEAFF
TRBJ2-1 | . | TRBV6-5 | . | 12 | TGTGCCTCTACGGAAGGGTCCGGTGAGCAGTTCTTC | CASTEGSGEQFF
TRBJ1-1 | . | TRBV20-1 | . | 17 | TGCAGTGCTTTTCCCCTCTTGGCTCTCCCAGGGGACACTGAAGCTTTCTTT | CSAFPLLALPGDTEAFF
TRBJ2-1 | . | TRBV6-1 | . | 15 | TGTGCCAGCAGTGCACCACGAGGGAGTGAGAATGAGCAGTTCTTC | CASSAPRGSENEQFF
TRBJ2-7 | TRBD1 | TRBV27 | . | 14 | TGTGCCAGCAGCCTGGGGACCAGGGGGAGAGAGCAGTACTTC | CASSLGTRGREQYF
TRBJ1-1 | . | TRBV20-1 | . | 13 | TGCAGTGCTAGGTCCCTCCCGAACACTGAAGCTTTCTTT | CSARSLPNTEAFF
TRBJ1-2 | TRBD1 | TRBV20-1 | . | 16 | TGCAGTGCTAGAGATCGGGAGGGGGCGGAGAGCTATGGCTACACCTTC | CSARDREGAESYGYTF
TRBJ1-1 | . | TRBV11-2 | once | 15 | TGTGCCAGCAGCTTAGGCAGGGGATTAGGCACTGAAGCTTTCTTT | CASSLGRGLGTEAFF
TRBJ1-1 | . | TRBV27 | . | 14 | TGTGCCAGCAGTTTATCTCCCAGTGACACTGAAGCTTCCTTT | CASSLSPSDTEASF
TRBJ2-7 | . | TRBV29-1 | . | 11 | TGCAGCCTTCAAGAATCCTACGAGCAGTACTTC | CSLQESYEQYF
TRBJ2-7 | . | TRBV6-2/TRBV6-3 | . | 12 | TGTGCCAGCAGTTTAACACCGTACGAGCAGTACTTC | CASSLTPYEQYF
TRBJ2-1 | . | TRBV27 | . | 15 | TGTGCCAGCAGCCCAAGCGGTCTACCCTACAATGAGCAGTTCTTC | CASSPSGLPYNEQFF
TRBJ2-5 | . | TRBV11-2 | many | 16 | TGTGCCAGCAGCTTAAACACGGGGCTCCGGGTTCGGACCCAGTACTTC | CASSLNTGLRVRTQYF
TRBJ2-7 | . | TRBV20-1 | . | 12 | TGCAGTGCCAGAACTAACACCTACGAGCAGTACTTC | CSARTNTYEQYF
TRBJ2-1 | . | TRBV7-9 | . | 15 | TGTGCCAGCAGCCCAGGTCTTAGCGGTAACAATGAGCAGTTCTTC | CASSPGLSGNNEQFF
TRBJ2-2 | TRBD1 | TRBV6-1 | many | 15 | TGTGCCAGCAGTTTCGACAGGGGGAAAACCGGGGAGCTGTTTTTT | CASSFDRGKTGELFF
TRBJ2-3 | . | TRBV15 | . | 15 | TGTGCCACCAGCAGAGAGGAGGCTAGCACAGATACGCAGTATTTT | CATSREEASTDTQYF
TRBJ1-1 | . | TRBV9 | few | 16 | TGTGCCAGCAGCGAGTCCACAGGGCAGGGGAACACTGAAGCTTTCTTT | CASSESTGQGNTEAFF
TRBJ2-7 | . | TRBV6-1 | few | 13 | TGTGCCAGCAGACCTCCCGGGGTCTACGAGCAGTACTTC | CASRPPGVYEQYF
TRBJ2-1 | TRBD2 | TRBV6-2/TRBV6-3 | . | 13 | TGTGCCATCCTAGCGGGGGGCTACAATGAGCAGCTCTTC | CAILAGGYNEQLF
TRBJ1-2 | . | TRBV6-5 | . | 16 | TGTGCCAGCAGTTACTCCGGGACCCAGGGAACCTATGGCTACACCTTC | CASSYSGTQGTYGYTF
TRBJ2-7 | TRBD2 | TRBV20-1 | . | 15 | TGCAGTGCTGCCATTACTAGCGGGAGCGCCTACGAGCAGTACTTC | CSAAITSGSAYEQYF
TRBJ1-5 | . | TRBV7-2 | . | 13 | TGTGCCAGCAGTGAGGACATTGACCAGCCCCAGCATTTT | CASSEDIDQPQHF
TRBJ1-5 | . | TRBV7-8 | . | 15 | TGTGCCAGCAGCTTAGAGCAGGGCGGAAATCAGCCCCAGCATTTT | CASSLEQGGNQPQHF
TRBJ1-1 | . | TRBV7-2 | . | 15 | TGTGCCAGCACCGTAATGGGTCCTCTTGGCACTGAAGCTTTCTTT | CASTVMGPLGTEAFF